This T cell receptor (beta chain) was recorded in a study of T-cell reconstitution after alpha-beta-depleted transplantation in children. This CDR3 contains 15 residues. Germline V gene lookup returns CDR1 MNHEY and CDR2 SVGAGI. V was clipped by 1 base and J by 6 bases; unmatched bases: 2. This clonotype turned up a few times. Preparation of the TCRbeta library was carried out with unique molecular identifiers. MiXCR, applied by TCRdb to the PCR reads, yields one record per CDR3 protein. The repertoire includes some 530,000 distinct CDR3 sequences, about an eighth of them detected once, and around 5.8% sits in the top ten.

The chain couples TRBV6-5 to TRBJ1-4, with 10 bases aligning to TRBD1. The sequence came from a human donor who donated a stem cell graft to a child with combined immunodeficiency. The sample in question was PBMCs from the stem cell graft donor, obtained from the stem cell graft. In DNA form, the CDR3 reads TGTGCCAGCAGTTACTTGGGACAGGGGTATGAAAAACTGTTTTTT. Its translation is CASSYLGQGYEKLFF.